This entry concerns a single TCR beta chain. These data belong to a study of shared clonotypes between healthy human individuals. From germline, CDR1 is MNHEY and CDR2 SMNVEV (reference sequence). Trimming cost V 8 bases and J 3 bases, with 19 bases left between them. The CDR3 extends over 15 amino acids. Assay: immunoSEQ multiplex PCR; the TCRdb copy retains only in-frame clones and omits some. The sample holds 2 million to 2.5 million clones, approximately 90% seen once. The material sequenced was naive CD4+ T cells from PBMCs. Subset specified: CD45RA+ positively selected. The sequence was obtained from a man younger than 35 in good health. Some clones in this sample may be carry-over from other donors' samples. The chain recombines TRBV27 with TRBJ1-2; D gene unclear. CDR3 coding DNA: TGTGCCAGCTGCTCCCCTACAAAGGCGGACTATGGCTACACCTTC. Its translation is CASCSPTKADYGYTF.